Included here is one T cell receptor (beta chain) sequence, with context. This entry comes from a study of tumor-infiltrating lymphocytes in primary liver carcinoma. The germline V and J ends were trimmed by 10 bases and 1 base, with 6 bases remaining between them. This CDR3 is built from 11 residues. Investigators took RNA and DNA out together from approximately 22-30 mg of unsorted bulk tissue. Sampling of every tumor involved five separate regions. These included the tumor centre. Total RNA amounting to around 450 ng was the source from which TCR beta cDNA was made with a constant-region primer. For TCR beta, libraries were produced by three nested multiplex PCR rounds using slightly modified ARM-PCR. It was with TRBV1-TRBV30 forward primers and a C-beta reverse primer that the first two PCR rounds were run, at around 10 cycles each. TCRdb ran MiXCR on the multiplex PCR reads and lists one entry per CDR3 protein. The sample has roughly 200,000 distinct CDR3 sequences; approximately 80% are singletons.

The V and J genes are TRBV12-3 or TRBV12-4 and TRBJ2-3; D unclear. Specimen: tumor tissue from primary liver carcinoma. This TCR was recovered from a man aged 40-55 years with primary liver carcinoma and hepatitis B virus infection. Here the CDR3 reads CAIQCTDTQYF. The CDR3 DNA reads as TGTGCCATTCAGTGCACAGATACGCAGTATTTT.